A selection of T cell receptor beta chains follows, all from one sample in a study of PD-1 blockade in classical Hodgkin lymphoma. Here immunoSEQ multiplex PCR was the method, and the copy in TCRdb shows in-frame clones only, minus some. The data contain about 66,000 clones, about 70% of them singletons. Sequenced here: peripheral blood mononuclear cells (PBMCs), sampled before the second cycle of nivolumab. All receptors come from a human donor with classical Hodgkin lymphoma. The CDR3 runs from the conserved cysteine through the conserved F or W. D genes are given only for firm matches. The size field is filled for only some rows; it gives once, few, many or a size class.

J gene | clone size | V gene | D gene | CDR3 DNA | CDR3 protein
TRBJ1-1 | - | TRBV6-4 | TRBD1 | TGTGCCAGCAGTGACTACCCTCCGGGACAGATGTGGGTGAACACTGAAGCTTTCTTT | CASSDYPPGQMWVNTEAFF
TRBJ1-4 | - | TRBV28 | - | TGTGCCAGCAGTTCACCGCTTGCAACTAATGAAAAACTGTTTTTT | CASSSPLATNEKLFF
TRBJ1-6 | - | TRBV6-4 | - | TGTGCCAGCAGTGAATTCACAGGAAATTCACCCCTCCACTTT | CASSEFTGNSPLHF
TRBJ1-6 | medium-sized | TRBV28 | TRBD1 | TGTGCCAGCAGCCTCGGACAGGGGTATCGTTCACCCCTCCACTTT | CASSLGQGYRSPLHF
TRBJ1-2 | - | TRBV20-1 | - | TGCAGTGCTAGGCAGGGGTATGGCTACACCTTC | CSARQGYGYTF
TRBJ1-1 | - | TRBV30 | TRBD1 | TGTGCCTGGAGTGTAGGGCAGGGGGCCACTGAAGCTTTCTTT | CAWSVGQGATEAFF
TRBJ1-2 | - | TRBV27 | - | TGTGCCAGCAGTTTTCAGTCGGCCGAGTTTAACTATGGCTACACCTTC | CASSFQSAEFNYGYTF
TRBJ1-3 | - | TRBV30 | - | TGTGCCTGGAGTGCGGGGTCTGGAAACACCATATATTTT | CAWSAGSGNTIYF
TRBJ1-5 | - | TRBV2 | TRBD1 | TGTGCCAGCAGTGAAACCCGGGACAGGGGGAAGCCCCAGCATTTT | CASSETRDRGKPQHF
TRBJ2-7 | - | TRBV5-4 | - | TGTGCCAGCAGCTTGGCCCAAGGGTACGAGCAGTACTTC | CASSLAQGYEQYF
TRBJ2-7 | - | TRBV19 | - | TGTGCCAGTAGTATAGGGCACGAGCAGTACTTC | CASSIGHEQYF
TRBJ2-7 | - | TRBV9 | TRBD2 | TGTGCCAGCAGCGAGGGGACTAGCGGGACGTACGAGCAGTACTTC | CASSEGTSGTYEQYF
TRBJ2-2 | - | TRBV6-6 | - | TGTGCCAGCAGTTACGAGGGCGGGGAGCTGTTTTTT | CASSYEGGELFF
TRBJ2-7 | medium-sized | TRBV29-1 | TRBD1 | TGCAGCGTTGAGACAGGGGGGTCCTACGAGCAGTACTTC | CSVETGGSYEQYF
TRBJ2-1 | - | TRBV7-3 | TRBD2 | TGTGCCAGCAGCTTCCCGACTAGCGGGAGCTTCAATGAGCAGTTCTTC | CASSFPTSGSFNEQFF
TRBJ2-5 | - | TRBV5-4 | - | TGTGCCAGCAGCTTGGGGGGTCGAGAGACCCAGTACTTC | CASSLGGRETQYF
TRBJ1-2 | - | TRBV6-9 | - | TGTGCCAGCAGTTACGGGGTAGGGAATGGCTACACCTTC | CASSYGVGNGYTF
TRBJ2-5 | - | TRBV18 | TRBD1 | TGTGCCAGCTCACCTTCCGGGACAGAAGAGACCCAGTACTTC | CASSPSGTEETQYF
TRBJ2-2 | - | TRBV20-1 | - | TGCAGTGCTAGCGGGTCCGGGGAGCTGTTTTTT | CSASGSGELFF
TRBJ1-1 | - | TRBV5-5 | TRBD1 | TGTGCCAGCAGCTGGGGACAGGGGGCGAACACTGAAGCTTTCTTT | CASSWGQGANTEAFF
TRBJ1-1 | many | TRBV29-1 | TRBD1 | TGCAGCGTTTGGACAGGGGATGGGGAAGCTTTCTTT | CSVWTGDGEAFF
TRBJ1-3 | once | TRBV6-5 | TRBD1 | TGTGCCAGCAGTTACCTTGGACAGGGTGGAAACACCATATATTTT | CASSYLGQGGNTIYF
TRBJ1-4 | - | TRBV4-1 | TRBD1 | TGCGCCAGCCCCTCCCGGGACAGGGGATATGCAACTAATGAAAAACTGTTTTTT | CASPSRDRGYATNEKLFF
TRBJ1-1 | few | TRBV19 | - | TGTGCCAGTAGTATTCCGATCGGGCCTAGGAACACTGAAGCTTTCTTT | CASSIPIGPRNTEAFF
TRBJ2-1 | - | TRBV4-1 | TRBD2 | TGCGCCAGCAGCCAAGATCGGAGCGGGAGGGCCAGTGAGCAGTTCTTC | CASSQDRSGRASEQFF
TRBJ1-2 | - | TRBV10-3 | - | TGTGCCATCAGTGAGGGAACGGCTGGCTACACCTTC | CAISEGTAGYTF
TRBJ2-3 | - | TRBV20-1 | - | TGCAGTGCCAGAATCACAGATACGCAGTATTTT | CSARITDTQYF
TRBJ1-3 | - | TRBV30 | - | TGTGCCTGGAGCGGACGAGGGGGTGTAGGAAACACCATATATTTT | CAWSGRGGVGNTIYF
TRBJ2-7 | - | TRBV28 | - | TGTGCCAGCATCCCAGGAGTACAGGAGGGGTCCTACGAGCAGTACTTC | CASIPGVQEGSYEQYF